Described below is a single TCR beta chain sequence and its context. This clonotype was seen more than once but under ten times. What antigen it recognizes has not been identified. No per-base quality is available; no much larger clone lies one base away. The record originates from a study of T cells in Graves' hyperthyroidism and ophthalmopathy (dated by TCRdb to about 2019). Concerning the study at large: Peripheral blood was collected at initial diagnosis, before any treatment. In six Graves' hyperthyroidism patients, the study also compared T-cell repertoires from thyroid tissue with T-cell repertoires from blood. The 100 discovery patients were divided at random into training and test sets in a 7:3 ratio. The paper describes TCR Vbeta CDR3 sequencing of 135 peripheral blood samples, made up of some 40 ophthalmopathy patients, some 80 hyperthyroidism patients and around 17 progressor patients. Once sampling was done, hyperthyroidism patients were given methimazole at a starting dose of 30 mg daily, whereas ophthalmopathy patients were given high-dose intravenous methylprednisolone. Whether ophthalmopathy could be predicted prospectively was tested in an independent validation cohort made up of approximately 19 hyperthyroidism patients plus 17 patients who later progressed to ophthalmopathy. A discovery cohort of around 100 patients, roughly 45 with Graves' ophthalmopathy and under 60 with stable Graves' hyperthyroidism, was used to find distinguishing TCR V-J signatures.

Broad study findings and their caveats: During validation, the model predicted progression to ophthalmopathy a median of roughly 7.1 months ahead of onset, with almost 71% sensitivity and roughly 72% specificity. Most expanded thyroid clonotypes (frequency above 0.001) were also detected in blood, suggesting blood repertoires may reflect thyroid immune responses. No statistical method was used to set the sample size in advance, and investigators knew the group allocation. Ophthalmopathy was separated from stable hyperthyroidism by a 13 V-J signature model, with just over 85% sensitivity and about 81% specificity obtained in cross-validation and 80%/75% obtained in testing.

Stable Graves' hyperthyroidism was defined as no progression to ophthalmopathy during 18 months of follow-up. Hyperthyroidism patients were newly diagnosed, had a disease duration of under 2 months, and were aged 18 to 65 years. Patients with uncontrolled infections, other autoimmune diseases, pregnancy or lactation were excluded. Clinical symptoms, serum thyroxine and TRAb, thyroid ultrasound, and orbital computed tomography formed the basis for the diagnoses. PBMCs were isolated from around 10 ml of fresh peripheral blood by Ficoll-Paque density gradient centrifugation. Total RNA was extracted using Trizol reagent, and RNA quality was assessed on an Agilent 2100 Bioanalyzer. Amplification of TCR beta CDR3 regions was carried out from RNA transcripts. For the first round of RT-PCR on the TCR CDR3, the HTBI primer set was used together with the Qiagen OneStep RT-PCR kit. The libraries were constructed in a second round of multiplex PCR and then size-selected and purified. Libraries were sequenced paired-end with 100 bp reads on an Illumina HiSeq2000. The study's processing was this. Raw data were processed with SOAPnuke, discarding reads with adapters, uncalled bases, mean Phred below 15, or no exact constant-primer or identifier match. High-quality paired reads were merged using COPE v1.2.5, and each unique nucleotide sequence was defined as a clonotype. MiTCR v1.1 was used to align the clonotypes against IMGT TRBV, TRBD and TRBJ reference segments. The analysis was restricted to V-J combinations with a frequency above 0.0001, which together covered 99.2% of the repertoires. A TCS score was defined as the ratio of F50 (clonal expansion) to E x V (chaos), with BLOSUM62-based TCRdist applied between CDR3 peptides within each V-J. Welch's t-statistics and random forest reduced several hundred V-J features to roughly 13, which were used in a naive Bayes classifier (R e1071). TCRdb trimmed the raw reads at Q25, called clones with MiXCR and kept productive beta chains. Rows matching on CDR3 protein sequence are summarized as one entry with the most common DNA and genes. The V and J calls reflect TCRdb's pipeline rather than the authors' work. Present in this sample are roughly 420,000 distinct CDR3 sequences, about 13% of which were seen just once. The top ten clonotypes cover 5% to 6% of the sample.

The CDR3 spans 13 residues, from the cysteine through the phenylalanine. Only the CDR3 DNA is retained, 39 bases long and in frame from the first base. CDR1 and CDR2, per the germline V gene (reference sequence), are SEHNR and FQNEAQ. The junction carries 9 bases between V and J, which are trimmed by 5 bases and 4 bases respectively. The origin of this receptor is a woman aged 18-29 years with Graves' hyperthyroidism. The sequence links TRBV7-9 to TRBJ1-5, with the D gene not confidently named. The sequenced sample consisted of blood. In nucleotides, the sequence is TGTGCCAGCAGCGCCCAACCAAATCAGCCCCAGCATTTT. Protein translation: CASSAQPNQPQHF.